This T cell receptor (beta chain) was documented in a study of blood T cells in healthy people across ages. The study, taken as a whole, reports: Investigators treated diversity estimates from one million T cells as underestimates.

Primers used in a second PCR of about 6 to 11 cycles were a sample-barcoded 5' primer and a J-beta primer mix. Via MiXCR, TCRdb re-called the 5' RACE reads, giving one row per CDR3 protein. Seen here are some 1.6 million distinct CDR3 sequences, 30% to 35% observed once, and the top ten hold about 11%. Of note for this clonotype: Its antigen is not identified. The junction and the germline gene differ at one end; a read error may be behind it.

The CDR3 length is 12 residues. Germline lookup yields CDR1 SGHDN and CDR2 FVKESK. V is TRBV14 and J is TRBJ2-1; the D is unclear. This TCR was recovered from a woman younger than 45 in good health. Sequencing used blood. CDR3 nucleotide sequence: TGTGCCGGCAGCCTCTCGACTTGGCGGCAGTTCTTC. Its translation is CAGSLSTWRQFF.